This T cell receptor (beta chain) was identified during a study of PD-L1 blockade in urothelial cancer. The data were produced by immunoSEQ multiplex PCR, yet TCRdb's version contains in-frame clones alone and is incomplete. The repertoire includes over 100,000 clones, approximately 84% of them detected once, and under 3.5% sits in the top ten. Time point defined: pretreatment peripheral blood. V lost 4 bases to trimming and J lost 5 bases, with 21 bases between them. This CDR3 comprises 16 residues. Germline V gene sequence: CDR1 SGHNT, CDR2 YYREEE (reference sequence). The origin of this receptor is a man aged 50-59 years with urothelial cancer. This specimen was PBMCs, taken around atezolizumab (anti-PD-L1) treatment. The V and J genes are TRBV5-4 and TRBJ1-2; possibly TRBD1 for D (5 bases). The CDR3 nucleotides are TGTGCCAGCAGCCCCGGGACTAACGGGCCCTTTTATGGCTACACCTTC. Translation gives CASSPGTNGPFYGYTF.